This is a list of T cell receptor beta chains from one sample in a study of T cell changes during pregnancy in multiple sclerosis. The protocol was immunoSEQ multiplex PCR, while the TCRdb copy is restricted to in-frame clones and leaves out a portion. The sample has about 110,000 clones; 92% are singletons. The material sequenced was peripheral blood, taken in the third trimester of pregnancy. These receptors came from a female donor with multiple sclerosis, enrolled in a pregnancy study. Each CDR3 is given with its conserved first and last residue. Each record gives: J gene, V gene, CDR3 length, CDR3 protein.

j_gene: TRBJ1-1
v_gene: TRBV5-1
len: 16
CDR3aa: CASSLSGQGAFTEAFF

j_gene: TRBJ2-2
v_gene: TRBV5-6
len: 13
CDR3aa: CASSYTRTGELFF

j_gene: TRBJ1-6
v_gene: TRBV7-2
len: 18
CDR3aa: CASSFPKPTVAFGSPLHF

j_gene: TRBJ2-1
v_gene: TRBV28
len: 14
CDR3aa: CASSMPGLANEQFF

j_gene: TRBJ1-3
v_gene: TRBV5-1
len: 14
CDR3aa: CASTQDSSGNTIYF

j_gene: TRBJ2-2
v_gene: TRBV11-3
len: 14
CDR3aa: CASSSGQNTGELFF

j_gene: TRBJ2-2
v_gene: TRBV7-2
len: 14
CDR3aa: CASRGQPNTGELFF

j_gene: TRBJ1-1
v_gene: TRBV2
len: 10
CDR3aa: CASTLSEAFF

j_gene: TRBJ2-7
v_gene: TRBV5-1
len: 16
CDR3aa: CASSLDGRGFSYEQYF

j_gene: TRBJ2-3
v_gene: TRBV10-1
len: 13
CDR3aa: CASRWESTDTQYF

j_gene: TRBJ2-3
v_gene: TRBV2
len: 16
CDR3aa: CASSDLGTASTDTQYF

j_gene: TRBJ1-3
v_gene: TRBV27
len: 11
CDR3aa: CASSRQGKAYF

j_gene: TRBJ2-3
v_gene: TRBV15
len: 14
CDR3aa: CATSDHGATDTQYF

j_gene: TRBJ2-5
v_gene: TRBV19
len: 13
CDR3aa: CASSITGLGTQYF

j_gene: TRBJ1-6
v_gene: TRBV7-6
len: 14
CDR3aa: CASSLGPDNSPLHF

j_gene: TRBJ2-3
v_gene: TRBV28
len: 14
CDR3aa: CASSFPSFTDTQYF

j_gene: TRBJ1-2
v_gene: TRBV6-5
len: 15
CDR3aa: CASSRSAGGGYGYTF

j_gene: TRBJ2-5
v_gene: TRBV4-1
len: 13
CDR3aa: CASGGRYQETQYF

j_gene: TRBJ1-1
v_gene: TRBV19
len: 21
CDR3aa: CASNQALAITGGAWKNTEAFF

j_gene: TRBJ2-7
v_gene: TRBV6-5
len: 13
CDR3aa: CASSQGTSYEQYF

j_gene: TRBJ2-5
v_gene: TRBV7-7
len: 12
CDR3aa: CASGADQETQYF

j_gene: TRBJ1-1
v_gene: TRBV27
len: 16
CDR3aa: CASSRGLGQGIYAAFF

j_gene: TRBJ2-7
v_gene: TRBV2
len: 13
CDR3aa: CASSETRQYEQYF

j_gene: TRBJ2-1
v_gene: TRBV9
len: 14
CDR3aa: CASSVAGTRHEQFF

j_gene: TRBJ1-1
v_gene: TRBV5-5
len: 15
CDR3aa: CASSLSTGAWTEAFF

j_gene: TRBJ1-1
v_gene: TRBV11-2
len: 14
CDR3aa: CASSLGGGWTEAFF

j_gene: TRBJ2-7
v_gene: TRBV5-1
len: 15
CDR3aa: CASSLNPARVAEQYF

j_gene: TRBJ1-2
v_gene: TRBV15
len: 15
CDR3aa: CATSRGRGDNYGYTF

j_gene: TRBJ2-7
v_gene: TRBV6-6
len: 14
CDR3aa: CASSRTSGSYEQYF

j_gene: TRBJ2-1
v_gene: TRBV27
len: 15
CDR3aa: CASSRQGPPYNEQFF

j_gene: TRBJ1-1
v_gene: TRBV20-1
len: 11
CDR3aa: CSAADYTEAFF

j_gene: TRBJ2-1
v_gene: TRBV7-9
len: 15
CDR3aa: CASSLGTGQVSEQFF

j_gene: TRBJ1-5
v_gene: TRBV28
len: 17
CDR3aa: CASVLKAGRGSNQPQHF

j_gene: TRBJ2-3
v_gene: TRBV6-5
len: 13
CDR3aa: CASSYGTSDTQYF

j_gene: TRBJ2-7
v_gene: TRBV28
len: 17
CDR3aa: CASSLPLQGASSYEQYF

j_gene: TRBJ2-2
v_gene: TRBV2
len: 15
CDR3aa: CASSARTSYAGELFF

j_gene: TRBJ2-1
v_gene: TRBV5-6
len: 16
CDR3aa: CASSGPGLAGYNEQFF

j_gene: TRBJ1-2
v_gene: TRBV19
len: 13
CDR3aa: CASSPDSPYGYTF

j_gene: TRBJ2-1
v_gene: TRBV5-1
len: 17
CDR3aa: CASSTGLAGGLNNEQFF

j_gene: TRBJ1-2
v_gene: TRBV7-2
len: 17
CDR3aa: CASSLSVTKGVSYGYTF

j_gene: TRBJ2-2
v_gene: TRBV18
len: 16
CDR3aa: CASSLPQQGRTGELFF

j_gene: TRBJ1-1
v_gene: TRBV11-2
len: 16
CDR3aa: CASSPRTGGINTEAFF

j_gene: TRBJ1-5
v_gene: TRBV19
len: 14
CDR3aa: CASSMGQGNQPQHF

j_gene: TRBJ2-3
v_gene: TRBV7-2
len: 17
CDR3aa: CASSAQTSGSFVDTQYF

j_gene: TRBJ1-3
v_gene: TRBV5-1
len: 15
CDR3aa: CASSTSGGTGNTIYF

j_gene: TRBJ1-2
v_gene: TRBV2
len: 12
CDR3aa: CASSEDRDGYTF

j_gene: TRBJ2-1
v_gene: TRBV29-1
len: 17
CDR3aa: CSVSPTSGRSSYNEQFF

j_gene: TRBJ2-7
v_gene: TRBV7-2
len: 15
CDR3aa: CASSLGLVGADEQYF

j_gene: TRBJ2-7
v_gene: TRBV7-9
len: 13
CDR3aa: CASSFGVYYEQYF

j_gene: TRBJ1-4
v_gene: TRBV9
len: 15
CDR3aa: CASSPSDSPGEKLFF

j_gene: TRBJ1-5
v_gene: TRBV30
len: 14
CDR3aa: CAWSVGPAGQPQHF

j_gene: TRBJ2-3
v_gene: TRBV5-1
len: 14
CDR3aa: CASSQGWGTDTQYF

j_gene: TRBJ2-3
v_gene: TRBV7-5
len: 16
CDR3aa: CVRSLSVRGITDTQYF

j_gene: TRBJ1-1
v_gene: TRBV18
len: 12
CDR3aa: CASSPGVGVAFF

j_gene: TRBJ1-2
v_gene: TRBV6-6
len: 13
CDR3aa: CASWGLPNYGYTF

j_gene: TRBJ1-1
v_gene: TRBV2
len: 13
CDR3aa: CASSDSRSPEAFF